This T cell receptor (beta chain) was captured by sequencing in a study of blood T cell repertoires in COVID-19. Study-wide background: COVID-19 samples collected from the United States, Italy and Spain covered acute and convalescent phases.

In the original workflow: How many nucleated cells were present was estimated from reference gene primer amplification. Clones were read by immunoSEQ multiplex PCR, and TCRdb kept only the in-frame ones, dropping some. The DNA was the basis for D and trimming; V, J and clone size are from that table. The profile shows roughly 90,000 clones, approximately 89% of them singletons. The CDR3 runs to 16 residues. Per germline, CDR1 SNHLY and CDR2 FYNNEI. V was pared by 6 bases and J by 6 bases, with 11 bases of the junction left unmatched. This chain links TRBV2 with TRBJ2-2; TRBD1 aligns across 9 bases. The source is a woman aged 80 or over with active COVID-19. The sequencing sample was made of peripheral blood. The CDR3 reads CASRLRQGGTPGELFF. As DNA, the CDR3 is TGTGCCAGCAGGCTGAGACAGGGGGGGACCCCCGGGGAGCTGTTTTTT.